This T cell receptor beta chain is from a study of blood T cells in healthy people across ages. Trimming shortened V by 5 bases and J by 2 bases, and 19 bases separated the two germline ends. Germline CDR1 is SQVTM and CDR2 is ANQGSEA. The CDR3 is 16 amino acids. This clonotype has just a few counts. A second PCR of about 7 to 12 cycles used a sample-barcoded 5' primer and a J-beta primer mix. Template switching added a 12-random-nucleotide identifier to every cDNA molecule. TCRdb fed the 5' RACE reads into MiXCR, producing one record per CDR3 protein. This sample yields about 780,000 distinct CDR3 sequences, of which 46% are seen a single time; less than 20% belongs to the top ten.

The receptor was isolated from an elderly man in good health. This chain connects TRBV29-1 to TRBJ2-1; D call uncertain. The sequenced sample was blood. CDR3 loop: CSVFFLDGVTYNEQFF. The DNA for the CDR3 is TGCAGCGTTTTTTTTCTTGACGGTGTTACCTACAATGAGCAGTTCTTC.